These T cell receptor beta chains were read from a single sample in a study of vaccination effects on CD4 cells after COVID-19. These receptors are not linked to any known antigen. TCRdb keeps only in-frame clones here, not all; method: immunoSEQ multiplex PCR. The table has tens of thousands of clones, approximately 80% seen once. The sample here was CD4+ T cells from PBMCs cultured with HCoV-NL63 spike peptides, taken before COVID-19 vaccination. The receptor source for this set is a human donor who had a prior SARS-CoV-2 infection. The CDR3 runs from the conserved cysteine through the conserved F or W. A D gene is named only where the DNA matches it firmly. Not every row has a clone size; where given, it reads once, few, many or a size class.

abundance: few; j_gene: TRBJ1-6; v_gene: TRBV2; d_gene: TRBD1; CDR3aa: CALMKGQPNSPLHF; CDR3nt: TGTGCCCTTATGAAGGGACAGCCTAATTCACCCCTCCACTTT
abundance: NA; j_gene: TRBJ2-3; v_gene: TRBV5-1; d_gene: TRBD2; CDR3aa: CASSSGLAGYTDTQYF; CDR3nt: TGCGCCAGCAGCTCCGGACTAGCGGGGTACACAGATACGCAGTATTTT
abundance: NA; j_gene: TRBJ2-3; v_gene: TRBV11-2; d_gene: TRBD1; CDR3aa: CASSWRTGGTDTQYF; CDR3nt: TGTGCCAGCAGCTGGCGGACAGGGGGCACAGATACGCAGTATTTT
abundance: few; j_gene: TRBJ2-7; v_gene: TRBV4-2; d_gene: NA; CDR3aa: CASSQDPPGQRAYEQYF; CDR3nt: TGTGCCAGCAGCCAAGACCCACCGGGACAACGAGCCTACGAGCAGTACTTC
abundance: NA; j_gene: TRBJ2-1; v_gene: TRBV11-1; d_gene: NA; CDR3aa: CASSPGIARDEQFF; CDR3nt: TGTGCCAGCAGCCCCGGCATAGCACGGGATGAGCAGTTCTTC
abundance: once; j_gene: TRBJ1-6; v_gene: TRBV30; d_gene: NA; CDR3aa: CAWRKKAGHNSPLHF; CDR3nt: TGTGCCTGGAGAAAAAAGGCAGGGCATAATTCACCCCTCCACTTT
abundance: NA; j_gene: TRBJ2-1; v_gene: TRBV24-1; d_gene: NA; CDR3aa: CATSGRGNEQFF; CDR3nt: TGTGCCACCAGTGGGAGGGGCAATGAGCAGTTCTTC
abundance: NA; j_gene: TRBJ1-2; v_gene: TRBV6-1; d_gene: NA; CDR3aa: CASSEGHREYGYTF; CDR3nt: TGTGCCAGCAGTGAGGGCCATCGGGAGTATGGCTACACCTTC
abundance: NA; j_gene: TRBJ2-2; v_gene: TRBV7-8; d_gene: NA; CDR3aa: CASSLSGQGNTGELFF; CDR3nt: TGTGCCAGCAGCTTATCCGGGCAGGGGAACACCGGGGAGCTGTTTTTT
abundance: NA; j_gene: TRBJ2-7; v_gene: TRBV9; d_gene: NA; CDR3aa: CASSVDGGQYEQYF; CDR3nt: TGTGCCAGCAGCGTAGATGGAGGGCAATACGAGCAGTACTTC
abundance: NA; j_gene: TRBJ2-7; v_gene: TRBV29-1; d_gene: TRBD1; CDR3aa: CSASDRGASYEQYF; CDR3nt: TGCAGCGCCTCCGACAGGGGGGCTTCCTACGAGCAGTACTTC
abundance: NA; j_gene: TRBJ1-5; v_gene: TRBV7-8; d_gene: NA; CDR3aa: CASSLVSDQPQHF; CDR3nt: TGTGCCAGCAGCTTAGTGTCCGATCAGCCCCAGCATTTT
abundance: NA; j_gene: TRBJ1-2; v_gene: TRBV9; d_gene: TRBD1; CDR3aa: CASSSRTGGNYGYTF; CDR3nt: TGTGCCAGCAGCTCCCGGACAGGGGGCAACTATGGCTACACCTTC
abundance: NA; j_gene: TRBJ2-3; v_gene: TRBV3-1/TRBV3-2; d_gene: TRBD2; CDR3aa: CASRPSGSLDTQYF; CDR3nt: TGTGCCAGCAGGCCTAGCGGGAGTTTAGATACGCAGTATTTT
abundance: NA; j_gene: TRBJ1-1; v_gene: TRBV19; d_gene: NA; CDR3aa: CASTFSPARRANTEAFF; CDR3nt: TGTGCCAGTACTTTTTCCCCCGCGAGGAGGGCGAACACTGAAGCTTTCTTT
abundance: NA; j_gene: TRBJ1-3; v_gene: TRBV7-9; d_gene: NA; CDR3aa: CASQGRVGNTIYF; CDR3nt: TGTGCCAGCCAGGGACGGGTCGGAAACACCATATATTTT